A selection of T cell receptor beta chains follows, all from one sample in a study of T cells in localized non-small cell lung cancer. Only in-frame clones appear in the TCRdb table, and some are missing; sequencing was by immunoSEQ multiplex PCR. The sample includes approximately 1,000 clones, under 25% of them seen just once. The source was normal lung tissue next to the tumor, collected before any cancer treatment. The receptors shown here come from a man between 40 and 70 years old with stage III lung adenocarcinoma. The conserved cysteine and the conserved F or W are not part of the CDR3 here. The D gene is left open where the match is weak. Size is stated for part of the rows, as once, few or many counts, or as a class when the clone is expanded.

D	size	V	J	CDR3
.	.	TRBV6-1	TRBJ1-1	ASSEAWVNTEAF
TRBD1	.	TRBV19	TRBJ2-5	ASSPGQGRETQY
.	few	TRBV6-7	TRBJ1-2	ASTRRQANYGYT
.	.	TRBV29-1	TRBJ2-3	SVEGGSADTQY
TRBD1	.	TRBV28	TRBJ1-2	ASSPLRDRVRGYWGYT
.	.	TRBV18	TRBJ2-1	ASSPTGFAYNEQF
TRBD1	medium-sized	TRBV11-3	TRBJ1-2	ASSQGQAINYGYT
TRBD2	.	TRBV28	TRBJ2-7	ASSLYSGSGYEQY
TRBD2	few	TRBV28	TRBJ2-1	ASSLSGKGNNEQF
.	medium-sized	TRBV6-8	TRBJ2-5	ASRYSFSGQETQY
TRBD2	few	TRBV11-3	TRBJ2-7	ASSSPSGRAGFNEQY
.	few	TRBV15	TRBJ2-7	ATSRDEGGLLRDEQY
TRBD1	.	TRBV19	TRBJ1-1	ASSIADRSYTEAF
.	few	TRBV28	TRBJ2-7	ASSPDSPGGNEQY
TRBD1	few	TRBV7-6	TRBJ2-7	ASSIQKGTGGEEQY
.	.	TRBV28	TRBJ2-7	ASSLRSGARPQY
.	medium-sized	TRBV11-3	TRBJ2-7	ASSHRDFTYEQY
TRBD1	few	TRBV30	TRBJ2-1	AWSSGTGRPPWGQF
TRBD1	.	TRBV6-8	TRBJ2-3	ASSYSGTGEDTQY
.	.	TRBV1	TRBJ2-7	ASSLRTGREQY
.	large	TRBV4-1	TRBJ2-5	ASSQAGKETQY
.	.	TRBV4-1	TRBJ2-2	ASSQEAVAGELF
.	.	TRBV7-5	TRBJ2-1	ASSLDFSGGSYNEQF
TRBD1	large	TRBV28	TRBJ2-7	ASKTGSVYEQY
TRBD2	.	TRBV14	TRBJ2-1	ASSQWARRTSGSNEQF
.	few	TRBV28	TRBJ1-2	ASSLSGDGVSYT
.	few	TRBV14	TRBJ2-7	ASSAHSYEQY
.	.	TRBV11-3	TRBJ1-5	ASSLGMGNQPQH
.	.	TRBV6-7	TRBJ2-5	ASSYDTGRETQY
TRBD2	.	TRBV15	TRBJ2-1	ATKTSGSYNEQF
.	.	TRBV30	TRBJ2-1	AWNRRNEQF
TRBD2	few	TRBV9	TRBJ2-1	ASSEASGIGNEQF
.	.	TRBV6-7	TRBJ2-2	ASSPFTGELF
.	.	TRBV6-8	TRBJ1-1	ASSAGQRWIRRTEAF
TRBD1	.	TRBV28	TRBJ1-1	ASSVSEGARYTEAF
.	medium-sized	TRBV11-3	TRBJ2-7	ASNQGGLTYEQY
TRBD1	.	TRBV28	TRBJ1-4	ASSRRQGREKLF